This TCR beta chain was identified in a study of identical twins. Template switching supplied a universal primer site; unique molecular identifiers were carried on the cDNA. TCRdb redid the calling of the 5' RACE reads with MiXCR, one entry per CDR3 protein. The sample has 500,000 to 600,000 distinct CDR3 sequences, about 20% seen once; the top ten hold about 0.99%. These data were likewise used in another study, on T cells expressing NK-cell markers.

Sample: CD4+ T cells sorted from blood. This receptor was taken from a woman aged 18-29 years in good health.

In DNA, the CDR3 is TGTGCCAGCAGTTTATCTCTCGGCAGGTTGTACGAGCAGTACTTC. Translating gives CASSLSLGRLYEQYF. The chain uses TRBV12-3 or TRBV12-4 and TRBJ2-7, with no clear D. The CDR3 is 15 amino acids. Trimming pared 2 bases from V and 4 bases from J, leaving 15 bases between.